This T cell receptor (beta chain) came from a study of shared clonotypes between healthy human individuals. Produced via immunoSEQ multiplex PCR; TCRdb's table is partial and in-frame only. The profile shows some 500,000 clones, roughly 95% of them singletons. The germline V gene encodes CDR1 SGHTA and CDR2 FQGTGA. This CDR3 contains 14 residues. Deletions cut 5 bases from V and 2 bases from J, with 10 bases between. V is TRBV7-3 and J is TRBJ2-1; tentative D call: TRBD1 (5 bases). This TCR derives from a woman in her 30s in good health. Sequenced: naive CD4+ T cells sorted from blood. The sample's subset: CD45RA+ positively selected. The CDR3 region is CASSPQQAYNEQFF. In DNA form, the CDR3 reads TGTGCCAGCAGCCCCCAACAGGCCTACAATGAGCAGTTCTTC. Complete variable domain (other parts from reference TRBV7-3 and TRBJ2-1): GAGVSQTPSNKVTEKGKYVELRCDPISGHTALYWYRQSLGQGPEFLIYFQGTGAADDSGLPNDRFFAVRPEGSVSTLKIQRTERGDSAVYLCASSPQQAYNEQFFGPGTRLTVL.